Presented here are 27 T cell receptor beta chains from one specimen sequenced in a study of identical twins. A single record per CDR3 protein comes from TCRdb applying MiXCR to the 5' RACE reads. The sample carries around 490,000 distinct CDR3 sequences, 15% recorded once. The sample was also linked to a second study, of yellow fever vaccine responses in identical twins.

The specimen sequenced was CD4+ T cells sorted from blood. These receptors were obtained from a woman between 18 and 29 years old in good health.

This clonotype was counted a few times. The chain links TRBV10-3 to TRBJ2-2; TRBD1 agrees at 7 bases. Trimming removed 6 bases from V and 1 base from J; junction bases left unmatched: 5. The germline gives CDR1 ENHRY, CDR2 SYGVKD. The CDR3 extends over 15 amino acids. The DNA of the CDR3 is TGTGCCATCAGCACCGGGACAGTGAACACCGGGGAGCTGTTTTTT. The encoded protein is CAISTGTVNTGELFF.

This clonotype was picked up a small number of times. V and J are TRBV11-2 and TRBJ2-2; weak D call: TRBD1 (5 bases). The germline V and J ends were trimmed by 1 base and 6 bases, with 18 bases remaining between them. This CDR3 comprises 17 residues. Looked up from germline, CDR1 is SGHAT and CDR2 is FQNNGV. The CDR3: CASSLGPIGHSSGELFF. In DNA form, the CDR3 reads TGTGCCAGCAGCTTAGGCCCCATCGGACATAGTTCCGGGGAGCTGTTTTTT.

Here the CDR3 DNA reads TGCAGTGCCCCCAGGGGGGGCCAAAGCAACAATGAGCAGTTCTTC. Encoded protein: CSAPRGGQSNNEQFF. This sequence joins TRBV20-1 and TRBJ2-1; D may be TRBD1 or TRBD2 (7 bases each). The V gene lost 6 bases and the J gene lost 5 bases, with 20 bases spanning the gap. The CDR3 has 15 residues. Germline V lookup: CDR1 DFQATT, CDR2 SNEGSKA (reference sequence).

This clonotype was observed at least ten times. One junction end disagrees with the germline gene, perhaps due to a read error. The chain uses TRBV5-1 and TRBJ1-1; TRBD1 is a possible D gene (6 bases). CDR3 length equals 14 residues. Germline loops: CDR1 SGHRS, CDR2 YFSETQ. CDR3 amino acids: CASSSGQMNTEAFF. The CDR3 DNA sequence: TGTGCCAGCAGTTCGGGACAAATGAACACTGAAGCTTTCTTT.

This chain uses TRBV4-1 with TRBJ2-3; D is undetermined. CDR1 MGHRA and CDR2 YSYEKL come from the germline V gene. This CDR3 is built from 14 residues. The V and J ends lost 2 bases and 2 bases respectively, with 8 bases between them. CDR3: CASSQSGVTDTQYF. CDR3 bases: TGCGCCAGCAGCCAATCTGGGGTCACAGATACGCAGTATTTT.

This clonotype was seen a handful of times. J is TRBJ2-3 and V is TRBV5-1; 9 positions agree with TRBD2. The length of the CDR3 is 15 residues. V lost 4 bases to trimming and J lost 1 base; unmatched junction nucleotides: 4. CDR1 is SGHRS and CDR2 is YFSETQ in the germline V gene. The CDR3 reads CASSVPSGGTDTQYF. DNA of the CDR3: TGCGCCAGCAGCGTACCTAGCGGGGGCACAGATACGCAGTATTTT.

The V call is TRBV5-1, the J call TRBJ2-5, with 8 nucleotides matching TRBD1. This CDR3 is built from 16 residues. Germline V CDR1 and CDR2: SGHRS, YFSETQ. V dropped 0 bases and J dropped 1; count of bases not matched to a gene: 5. The CDR3 loop is CASSLVDRGGQETQYF. CDR3 coding DNA: TGCGCCAGCAGCTTGGTCGACAGGGGTGGCCAAGAGACCCAGTACTTC.

J is TRBJ2-2 and V is TRBV12-3 or TRBV12-4; 8 bases map to TRBD1. With 6 bases clipped from V and 9 bases from J, the junction kept 3 bases outside the gene matches. The CDR3 is 12 amino acids. The CDR3 coding sequence is TGTGCCAGCAGCAGGACAGGGAGGGAGCTGTTTTTT. Protein product: CASSRTGRELFF.

The V gene is TRBV20-1, the J gene TRBJ2-7; either TRBD1 or TRBD2 may fit D (5 bases each). Germline V gives CDR1 DFQATT, CDR2 SNEGSKA (reference sequence). This CDR3 has 14 residues. The V and J ends lost 0 bases and 4 bases respectively, with 13 bases between them. DNA of the CDR3: TGCAGTGCTAGAGACAGGGTCGGAGGTTACGAGCAGTACTTC. The encoded protein is CSARDRVGGYEQYF.

For the CDR3, the DNA is TGTGCCAGCAGTCTAGCCTCCTTGATGGGGTTATGGTACAATGAGCAGTTCTTC. Amino acid sequence: CASSLASLMGLWYNEQFF. V gene TRBV28 combines with J gene TRBJ2-1, with a tentative D call TRBD2 (5 bases). Deletions cut 5 bases from V and 4 bases from J, with 24 bases between. The germline V gene encodes CDR1 MDHEN and CDR2 SYDVKM. This CDR3 has 18 amino acids.

V gene TRBV20-1 combines with J gene TRBJ2-2; 7 positions match TRBD1. CDR1 is DFQATT, CDR2 SNEGSKA, per germline (reference sequence). J was trimmed by 5 bases and V by 2 bases; bases with no gene match: 8. The CDR3 loop spans 15 amino acids. The CDR3 here is CSARLRGLLTGELFF. The CDR3 coding sequence is TGCAGTGCTAGACTAAGGGGGCTCTTAACCGGGGAGCTGTTTTTT.

In DNA, the CDR3 is TGTGCTACGACAGGGATGGTGTACAATGAGCAGTTCTTC. It specifies CATTGMVYNEQFF. This chain connects TRBV24-1 to TRBJ2-1; 7 bases match TRBD1. CDR3 length: 13 amino acids. Germline CDR1 is KGHDR and CDR2 is SFDVKD.

The CDR3 loop is CASRADTGKYNEQFF. CDR3 nucleotides: TGTGCCAGCAGAGCTGACACGGGGAAGTACAATGAGCAGTTCTTC. The chain combines TRBV6-2 or TRBV6-3 with TRBJ2-1; D is perhaps TRBD2 (5 bases). The CDR3 totals 15 residues. V was clipped by 6 bases and J by 4 bases, with 16 bases between them. The germline V gene encodes CDR1 MNHEY and CDR2 SVGEGT.

This clonotype was seen a few times. The chain has TRBV24-1 and TRBJ2-3; 9 bases match TRBD2. After removal of 3 bases from V and 6 bases from J, the junction contained 3 bases not matched to a gene. The germline CDR1 and CDR2 sequences are KGHDR and SFDVKD. There are 14 residues in the CDR3. The CDR3 loop is CATSDLGLADTQYF. Written as DNA, the CDR3 is TGTGCCACCAGTGATCTGGGACTAGCCGATACGCAGTATTTT.

This clonotype was counted only a few times. The gene calls are TRBV12-3 or TRBV12-4 and TRBJ2-7; tentative D call: TRBD2 (5 bases). V lost 6 bases and J lost 5, with 11 bases in between. This CDR3 is 12 amino acids long. CDR3 sequence (DNA): TGTGCCAGCAGCTCTAGGCGGGACGAGCAGTACTTC. Residues: CASSSRRDEQYF.

The rearrangement joins TRBV10-2 to TRBJ1-2; 7 bases align to TRBD1. The junction had 10 bases not matched to a gene; V was cut back by 2 bases and J by 4 bases. The CDR3 loop spans 16 amino acids. From germline, CDR1 is WSHSY and CDR2 SAAADI. The CDR3 coding sequence is TGCGCCAGCAGTGAGGAATGGAGGGGGCGCGGCTATGGCTACACCTTC. Translating it yields CASSEEWRGRGYGYTF.

V and J are TRBV12-3 or TRBV12-4 and TRBJ2-3; 10 nucleotides align to TRBD2. There are 15 residues in the CDR3. V shed 5 bases and J 4 bases; nucleotides not matched to a gene: 6. The CDR3 is CASSESGGAADTQYF. The CDR3 DNA reads TGTGCCAGCAGTGAAAGCGGGGGGGCAGCAGATACGCAGTATTTT.

This clonotype has only a few counts. V gene TRBV29-1 combines with J gene TRBJ1-2; D might be TRBD1 (5 bases). Trimming took off 5 bases at V and 7 bases at J, with 11 bases between the two ends. This CDR3 is 11 amino acids long. The germline V gene has CDR1 SQVTM and CDR2 ANQGSEA. The chain's CDR3 is CSVLRDFGYTF. The CDR3 bases are TGCAGCGTTCTTCGGGACTTTGGCTACACCTTC. The full variable domain, rest sourced from reference TRBV29-1 and TRBJ1-2, is SAVISQKPSRDICQRGTSLTIQCQVDSQVTMMFWYRQQPGQSLTLIATANQGSEATYESGFVIDKFPISRPNLTFSTLTVSNMSPEDSSIYLCSVLRDFGYTFGSGTRLTVV.

The chain couples TRBV4-1 to TRBJ2-2; 11 bases match TRBD2. The length of the CDR3 is 17 residues. Germline V gene data show CDR1 as MGHRA and CDR2 as YSYEKL. The ends lost 4 bases at V and 6 bases at J; junction bases unmatched: 10. For the CDR3, the DNA is TGCGCCAGCAGCCTGGGACTAGCGGTTGTGTTGGCCGGGGAGCTGTTTTTT. Protein sequence: CASSLGLAVVLAGELFF.

DNA for the CDR3: TGCAGTGCTAGCTGGGGGCATGAGCAGTTCTTC. Translated: CSASWGHEQFF. This chain uses TRBV20-1 with TRBJ2-1, with D tentatively TRBD1 (6 bases). CDR3 size: 11 residues. Germline CDR1 and CDR2: DFQATT and SNEGSKA (reference sequence). With 3 bases removed from V and 8 bases from J, the gap between germline ends came to 8 bases.

In its sample, this clonotype was seen many times. The J gene is TRBJ2-2, the V gene TRBV12-3 or TRBV12-4; possibly TRBD1 for D (5 bases). V gave up 5 bases and J gave up 2 bases, with 12 bases separating them. The CDR3 has 15 amino acids. The CDR3 nucleotides are TGTGCCAGCAGTAGACAGAGAACCAACACCGGGGAGCTGTTTTTT. It yields the protein CASSRQRTNTGELFF.

At least ten counts were recorded for this clonotype. The rearrangement joins TRBV6-5 to TRBJ2-3; 7 nucleotides match TRBD1. This CDR3 region has 16 residues. Germline V gives CDR1 MNHEY, CDR2 SVGAGI. The trim removed 0 bases at V and 4 bases at J, leaving 7 bases unmatched. The CDR3 spells CASSYSGGAAADTQYF. The CDR3 nucleotides are TGTGCCAGCAGTTACTCAGGGGGCGCCGCGGCAGATACGCAGTATTTT.

This clonotype was recorded a few times. The rearrangement uses TRBV21-1 and TRBJ2-7; the D call in the table, TRBD1, was not verified against the DNA. TRBV21-1 is flagged as a pseudogene. The CDR3 contains 10 residues. The CDR3 DNA sequence: TGTGCCAGCGACGGGGCGGAGCAGTACTTC. It translates to CASDGAEQYF.

J is TRBJ2-5 and V is TRBV5-1, with D tentatively TRBD1 (5 bases). The germline gives CDR1 SGHRS, CDR2 YFSETQ. CDR3 length: 15 amino acids. The V end lost 1 base, the J end lost 5 bases, and 15 bases lay between the germline ends. The CDR3 protein is CASSLPAGKSETQYF. DNA of the CDR3: TGCGCCAGCAGCTTGCCTGCAGGGAAATCGGAGACCCAGTACTTC.

This clonotype was observed a few times. V gene TRBV7-9 combines with J gene TRBJ2-7, with 7 bases identical to TRBD1. This CDR3 contains 14 residues. Losses at the gene ends were 2 bases for V and 6 bases for J; bases not matched to a gene: 7. Germline assignment: CDR1 SEHNR and CDR2 FQNEAQ (reference sequence). In DNA form, the CDR3 reads TGTGCCAGCAGCTTACTCAGGGGGATGAGCGAGCAGTACTTC. As protein: CASSLLRGMSEQYF.

V gene TRBV10-3 combines with J gene TRBJ2-3; D not certain. The CDR3 extends over 18 amino acids. Germline V gene data show CDR1 as ENHRY and CDR2 as SYGVKD. Deletions cut 1 base from V and 0 bases from J, with 17 bases between. The DNA for the CDR3 is TGTGCCATCAGTGAGTTTTTAACTACGCTACAGAGCACAGATACGCAGTATTTT. Protein: CAISEFLTTLQSTDTQYF.

Many counts were recorded for this clonotype. The chain links TRBV4-1 to TRBJ2-5, with D unclear. CDR3 length equals 13 residues. Germline CDR1 is MGHRA and CDR2 is YSYEKL. V was shortened by 1 base and J by 1 base, with 4 bases between the two germline ends. CDR3 in DNA: TGCGCCAGCAGCCAAGGCACCCAAGAGACCCAGTACTTC. Translated, it gives CASSQGTQETQYF.